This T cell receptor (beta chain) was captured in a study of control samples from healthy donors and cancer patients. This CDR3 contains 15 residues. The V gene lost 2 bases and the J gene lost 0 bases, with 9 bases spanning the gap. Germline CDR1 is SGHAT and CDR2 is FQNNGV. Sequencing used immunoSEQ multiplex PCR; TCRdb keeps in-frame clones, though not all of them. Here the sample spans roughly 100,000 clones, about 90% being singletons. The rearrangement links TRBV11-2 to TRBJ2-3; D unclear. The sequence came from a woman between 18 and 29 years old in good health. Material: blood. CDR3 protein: CASSLITSSTDTQYF. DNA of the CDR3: TGTGCCAGCAGCTTAATTACCTCTAGCACAGATACGCAGTATTTT.